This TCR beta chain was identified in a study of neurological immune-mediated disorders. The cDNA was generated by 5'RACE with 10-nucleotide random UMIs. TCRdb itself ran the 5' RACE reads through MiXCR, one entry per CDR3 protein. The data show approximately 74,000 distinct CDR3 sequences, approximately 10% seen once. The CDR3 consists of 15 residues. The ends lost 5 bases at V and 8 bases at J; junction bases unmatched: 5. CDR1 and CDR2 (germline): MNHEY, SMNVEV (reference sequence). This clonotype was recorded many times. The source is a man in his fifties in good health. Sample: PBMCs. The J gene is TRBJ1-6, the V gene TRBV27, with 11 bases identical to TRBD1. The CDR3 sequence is CASSIKGQGDSPLHF. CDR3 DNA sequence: TGTGCCAGCAGTATTAAGGGACAGGGGGATTCACCCCTCCACTTT.